The sequence of this TCR beta chain was determined in a study of blood T cells in healthy people across ages. Primers used in a second PCR of roughly 7 to 12 cycles were a sample-barcoded 5' primer and a J-beta primer mix. Each CDR3 protein is one row after TCRdb ran MiXCR on the 5' RACE reads. There are hundreds of thousands of distinct CDR3 sequences in the sample; 45% to 50% occur only once, and 30% to 40% lies in the top ten. The CDR3 spans 13 residues. Germline V CDR1 and CDR2: SGHTA, FQGNSA. The sequenced material came from blood. The rearrangement links TRBV7-2 to TRBJ2-5, with D maybe TRBD1 (6 bases). The DNA end favors TRBJ2-7, so the J call may be wrong. This receptor was taken from a woman aged 55-69 years in good health. The CDR3 spells CASSSRQEHEQYF. The CDR3 DNA is TGTGCCAGCAGCTCAAGACAGGAACACGAGCAGTACTTC.